A selection of T cell receptor beta chains follows, all from one sample in a study of control samples from healthy donors and cancer patients. Profiling relied on immunoSEQ multiplex PCR, and the TCRdb table lists in-frame clones only, not all of them. Of some 150,000 clones listed, roughly 94% are singletons. Input material: blood. The receptors originated from a man aged 35-49 years in good health. The CDR3 runs from the conserved cysteine through the conserved F or W. Fields, in order: J gene, D gene, clone size, V gene, CDR3 protein, CDR3 DNA. A D gene is named only where the DNA matches it firmly. Rows may omit the clone size; those that give it use once, few, many or a size class.

TRBJ1-6,-,-,TRBV10-1,CASRGTADYYNSPLHF,TGCGCCAGCAGAGGGACCGCCGACTACTATAATTCACCCCTCCACTTT
TRBJ2-5,-,-,TRBV19,CASSWGEWETQYF,TGTGCCAGTAGCTGGGGGGAATGGGAGACCCAGTACTTC
TRBJ2-2,-,-,TRBV10-2,CASSESGAGELFF,TGCGCCAGCAGTGAGTCGGGGGCCGGGGAGCTGTTTTTT
TRBJ1-5,TRBD1,once,TRBV18,CASSLDFQGAQPQHF,TGTGCCAGCTCACTAGATTTTCAGGGGGCTCAGCCCCAGCATTTT
TRBJ2-2,-,few,TRBV19,CATTGSEAGELFF,TGTGCCACTACAGGATCGGAGGCCGGGGAGCTGTTTTTT
TRBJ1-5,-,-,TRBV2,CASRYSSNQPQHF,TGTGCCAGCAGATATTCCAGCAATCAGCCCCAGCATTTT
TRBJ2-7,-,few,TRBV5-1,CASSWETSYEQYF,TGCGCCAGCAGCTGGGAAACTTCCTACGAGCAGTACTTC
TRBJ2-2,-,once,TRBV28,CASRVLRYTGELFF,TGTGCCAGCCGGGTCCTCCGCTACACCGGGGAGCTGTTTTTT
TRBJ1-1,-,few,TRBV14,CASSQRDGWLDTEAFF,TGTGCCAGCAGCCAACGGGACGGGTGGCTAGACACTGAAGCTTTCTTT
TRBJ2-3,-,-,TRBV5-6,CASSFGDTQYF,TGTGCCAGCAGCTTCGGCGATACGCAGTATTTT
TRBJ2-1,TRBD2,-,TRBV10-2,CASSTELADTDEQFF,TGCGCCAGCAGTACGGAGCTAGCGGACACCGATGAGCAGTTCTTC
TRBJ1-1,TRBD1,-,TRBV18,CASSPITGGQDTEAFF,TGTGCCAGCTCACCAATAACAGGGGGCCAGGACACTGAAGCTTTCTTT
TRBJ2-3,-,-,TRBV10-3,CAISEFGVTDTQYF,TGTGCCATCAGTGAATTCGGCGTTACAGATACGCAGTATTTT
TRBJ2-1,-,-,TRBV3-1/TRBV3-2,CASSLSSSYNEQFF,TGTGCCAGCAGCCTTAGTAGCTCCTACAATGAGCAGTTCTTC
TRBJ1-4,-,-,TRBV2,CASSDIKLARRATNEKLFF,TGTGCCAGCAGTGATATCAAGCTGGCCAGGAGAGCAACTAATGAAAAACTGTTTTTT
TRBJ2-2,TRBD1,-,TRBV6-5,CASSSTGALGSGELFF,TGTGCCAGCAGTTCGACAGGGGCCTTGGGGTCCGGGGAGCTGTTTTTT
TRBJ1-1,-,-,TRBV3-1/TRBV3-2,CATEGGPGTEAFF,TGTGCCACGGAAGGGGGGCCCGGGACTGAAGCTTTCTTT
TRBJ2-5,-,-,TRBV4-2,CASSQEREKTQYF,TGTGCCAGCAGCCAAGAAAGGGAAAAGACCCAGTACTTC
TRBJ1-4,TRBD1,-,TRBV18,CASSPRSPGTGGEKLFF,TGTGCCAGCTCACCACGCTCTCCCGGGACAGGGGGTGAAAAACTGTTTTTT
TRBJ1-5,-,-,TRBV7-8,CASSPLRGGNQPQHF,TGTGCCAGCAGCCCCCTAAGAGGGGGCAATCAGCCCCAGCATTTT
TRBJ2-7,TRBD1,-,TRBV28,CASSPFTGQGLSYEQYF,TGTGCCAGCAGTCCATTCACCGGACAGGGCCTATCCTACGAGCAGTACTTC
TRBJ1-5,TRBD1,-,TRBV12-5,CASGLALGQGGQPQHF,TGTGCTAGTGGTTTGGCCTTGGGACAGGGGGGACAGCCCCAGCATTTT
TRBJ1-1,-,-,TRBV11-2,CASSARENTEAFF,TGTGCCAGCAGCGCCCGGGAGAACACTGAAGCTTTCTTT
TRBJ2-2,TRBD1,-,TRBV30,CAWSVGTGVTGELFF,TGTGCCTGGAGTGTAGGGACAGGCGTCACCGGGGAGCTGTTTTTT
TRBJ2-1,TRBD2,once,TRBV15,CATSRGGGAYNEQFF,TGTGCCACCAGCAGAGGTGGGGGGGCCTACAATGAGCAGTTCTTC
TRBJ1-3,TRBD1,-,TRBV18,CASSPGQPLSSGNTIYF,TGTGCCAGCTCGCCGGGACAGCCCCTCAGCTCTGGAAACACCATATATTTT
TRBJ2-7,-,-,TRBV14,CASSRDMNGEQYF,TGTGCCAGCAGCCGGGACATGAACGGTGAGCAGTACTTC
TRBJ1-1,-,-,TRBV5-6,CASSGHANTEAFF,TGTGCCAGCAGCGGCCATGCGAACACTGAAGCTTTCTTT
TRBJ1-1,-,-,TRBV19,CASSMSGDGTEAFF,TGTGCCAGTAGTATGTCAGGGGATGGGACTGAAGCTTTCTTT
TRBJ2-7,TRBD2,-,TRBV3-1/TRBV3-2,CASSPSRLAGGTYEQYF,TGTGCCAGCAGCCCGAGTAGACTAGCGGGGGGCACCTACGAGCAGTACTTC
TRBJ2-1,TRBD1,-,TRBV7-9,CASSPRTGHNEQFF,TGTGCCAGCAGCCCAAGGACAGGACACAATGAGCAGTTCTTC
TRBJ1-2,-,-,TRBV2,CASTGGGSGYTF,TGTGCCAGCACCGGGGGGGGGTCTGGCTACACCTTC
TRBJ1-1,-,-,TRBV6-1,CASSESSNTEAFF,TGTGCCAGCAGTGAATCGTCGAACACTGAAGCTTTCTTT
TRBJ1-5,-,-,TRBV5-6,CASSRHGGVGQPQHF,TGTGCCAGCAGCCGCCATGGGGGGGTGGGTCAGCCCCAGCATTTT
TRBJ1-2,TRBD1,-,TRBV10-1,CASSSGQDYGYTF,TGCGCCAGCAGCTCGGGACAGGACTATGGCTACACCTTC
TRBJ2-2,-,-,TRBV28,CASRVYDANTGELFF,TGTGCCAGCAGGGTTTATGACGCGAACACCGGGGAGCTGTTTTTT
TRBJ2-2,-,-,TRBV9,CASSASRGSTVKVTGELFF,TGTGCCAGCAGCGCTTCTAGGGGAAGCACAGTGAAAGTCACCGGGGAGCTGTTTTTT
TRBJ2-5,TRBD2,-,TRBV6-5,CASSYVSGGVQETQYF,TGTGCCAGCAGTTATGTTAGCGGGGGGGTGCAAGAGACCCAGTACTTC
TRBJ2-7,-,-,TRBV27,CASSFSDRKPYEQYF,TGTGCCAGCAGCTTCTCGGATCGAAAGCCCTACGAGCAGTACTTC
TRBJ1-3,-,-,TRBV10-1,CASSPDSSGNTIYF,TGCGCCAGCAGTCCGGACAGCTCTGGAAACACCATATATTTT
TRBJ2-3,-,-,TRBV7-3,CASSLGGGNTDTQYF,TGTGCCAGCAGCTTAGGCGGGGGCAACACAGATACGCAGTATTTT
TRBJ1-5,-,-,TRBV19,CASSIRQGNQPQHF,TGTGCCAGTAGTATCAGACAGGGCAATCAGCCCCAGCATTTT
TRBJ2-1,TRBD2,-,TRBV11-2,CASSSQRLAGGDEQFF,TGTGCCAGCAGCTCCCAAAGGCTAGCGGGAGGGGATGAGCAGTTCTTC
TRBJ2-2,-,once,TRBV6-2/TRBV6-3,CASSYQGIWNTGELFF,TGTGCCAGCAGTTACCAGGGTATCTGGAACACCGGGGAGCTGTTTTTT
TRBJ1-1,-,-,TRBV5-4,CASSLGGEPNTEAFF,TGTGCCAGCAGCTTGGGGGGGGAACCGAACACTGAAGCTTTCTTT
TRBJ2-5,-,-,TRBV24-1,CATSDSGETQYF,TGTGCCACCAGTGACTCAGGGGAGACCCAGTACTTC